The rows below give T cell receptor beta chains drawn from one sample of a study of breast tumors, draining lymph nodes, adjacent tissues. TCRdb analysed the multiplex PCR reads with MiXCR anew, one entry per CDR3 protein. The sample holds tens of thousands of distinct CDR3 sequences, approximately 19% seen once. Sequencing used axillary lymph node tissue. The receptors stem from a female donor with breast cancer. Some clones in this sample may be carry-over from other donors' samples. CDR3s include the opening cysteine and the closing phenylalanine or tryptophan. D genes are given only for firm matches. Clone size is not always given. Where it is, it says once, few, many or a class for expanded clones.

J gene | D gene | V gene | clone size | CDR3 protein | CDR3 DNA
TRBJ2-1 | TRBD1 | TRBV5-8 | many | CASRGDRTNNEQFF | TGTGCCAGCAGGGGGGACAGGACTAACAATGAGCAGTTCTTC
TRBJ2-7 | NA | TRBV7-2 | NA | CASSLGGTPYEQYF | TGTGCCAGCAGCTTAGGCGGGACCCCCTACGAGCAGTACTTC
TRBJ2-2 | NA | TRBV19 | many | CASSIQGNTGELFF | TGTGCCAGTAGTATACAGGGGAACACCGGGGAGCTGTTTTTT
TRBJ2-1 | NA | TRBV12-3/TRBV12-4 | many | CASTRGNEQFF | TGTGCCAGCACTAGAGGCAATGAGCAGTTCTTC
TRBJ2-7 | TRBD1 | TRBV30 | NA | CAWSKQGFGEQYF | TGTGCCTGGAGCAAACAGGGGTTCGGCGAGCAGTACTTC
TRBJ1-6 | TRBD1 | TRBV5-1 | many | CASSYGQGGSPLHF | TGCGCCAGCAGCTACGGACAGGGTGGATCACCCCTCCACTTT
TRBJ2-1 | NA | TRBV7-3 | many | CASSPSQGGSYNEQFF | TGTGCCAGCAGTCCTTCCCAGGGAGGCTCCTACAATGAGCAGTTCTTC
TRBJ2-7 | TRBD1 | TRBV5-6 | many | CASSTAPQGAGDEQYF | TGTGCCAGCAGCACGGCACCACAGGGGGCAGGGGACGAGCAGTACTTC
TRBJ2-5 | TRBD1 | TRBV24-1 | many | CATSDSRTGHQETQYF | TGTGCCACCAGTGATTCTAGGACAGGGCACCAAGAGACCCAGTACTTC
TRBJ2-5 | NA | TRBV20-1 | many | CSARGLETQYF | TGCAGTGCCAGAGGGTTGGAGACCCAGTACTTC
TRBJ2-5 | TRBD2 | TRBV24-1 | many | CATSDASGTKTQYF | TGTGCCACCAGTGATGCTAGCGGGACAAAGACCCAGTACTTC
TRBJ2-3 | NA | TRBV6-1 | many | CASISGADTQYF | TGTGCCAGCATATCAGGGGCAGATACGCAGTATTTT
TRBJ2-2 | NA | TRBV20-1 | many | CSARRGGAQITGELFF | TGCAGTGCCAGGAGGGGGGGGGCGCAGATCACCGGGGAGCTGTTTTTT
TRBJ2-2 | TRBD2 | TRBV9 | many | CASRSGGSPVGELFF | TGTGCCAGCAGGTCTGGCGGGAGCCCGGTCGGGGAGCTGTTTTTT
TRBJ2-1 | TRBD2 | TRBV7-3 | many | CASSQLAGGPKFF | TGTGCCAGCAGCCAACTAGCGGGAGGGCCTAAGTTCTTC
TRBJ2-1 | TRBD2 | TRBV20-1 | many | CSAGTSSAGNEQFF | TGCAGTGCCGGGACTAGCAGTGCCGGCAATGAGCAGTTCTTC
TRBJ1-2 | NA | TRBV28 | NA | CASSLSANYGYTF | TGTGCCAGCAGTTTATCGGCTAACTATGGCTACACCTTC
TRBJ2-1 | NA | TRBV4-2 | many | CASSAARQNEQFF | TGTGCCAGCTCTGCTGCAAGGCAGAATGAGCAGTTCTTC
TRBJ1-4 | NA | TRBV5-6 | many | CASSFVSATNEKLFF | TGCGCCAGCAGTTTCGTATCTGCAACTAATGAAAAACTGTTTTTT
TRBJ2-3 | NA | TRBV7-2 | many | CASSLPGLSLGTQYF | TGTGCCAGCAGCTTGCCGGGACTCTCCCTTGGTACGCAGTATTTT
TRBJ2-1 | TRBD2 | TRBV20-1 | many | CSASTVAGGWNEQFF | TGCAGTGCTAGTACGGTAGCGGGAGGTTGGAATGAGCAGTTCTTC